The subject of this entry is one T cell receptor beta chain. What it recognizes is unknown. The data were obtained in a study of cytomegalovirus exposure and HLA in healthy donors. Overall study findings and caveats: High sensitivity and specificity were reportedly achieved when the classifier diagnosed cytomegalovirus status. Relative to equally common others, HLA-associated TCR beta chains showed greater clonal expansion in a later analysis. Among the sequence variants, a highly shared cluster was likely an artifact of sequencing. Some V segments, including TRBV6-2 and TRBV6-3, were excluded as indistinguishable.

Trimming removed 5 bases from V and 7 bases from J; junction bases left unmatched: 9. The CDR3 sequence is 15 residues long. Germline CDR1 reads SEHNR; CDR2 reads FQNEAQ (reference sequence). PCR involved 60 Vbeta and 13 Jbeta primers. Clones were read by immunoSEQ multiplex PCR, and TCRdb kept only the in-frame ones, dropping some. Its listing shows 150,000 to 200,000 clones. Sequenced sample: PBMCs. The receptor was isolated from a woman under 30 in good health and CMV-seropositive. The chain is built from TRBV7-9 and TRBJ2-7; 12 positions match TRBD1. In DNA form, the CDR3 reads TGTGCCAGCAGCCTCACCGGGACAGGGGGCAAGGAGCAGTACTTC. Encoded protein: CASSLTGTGGKEQYF.